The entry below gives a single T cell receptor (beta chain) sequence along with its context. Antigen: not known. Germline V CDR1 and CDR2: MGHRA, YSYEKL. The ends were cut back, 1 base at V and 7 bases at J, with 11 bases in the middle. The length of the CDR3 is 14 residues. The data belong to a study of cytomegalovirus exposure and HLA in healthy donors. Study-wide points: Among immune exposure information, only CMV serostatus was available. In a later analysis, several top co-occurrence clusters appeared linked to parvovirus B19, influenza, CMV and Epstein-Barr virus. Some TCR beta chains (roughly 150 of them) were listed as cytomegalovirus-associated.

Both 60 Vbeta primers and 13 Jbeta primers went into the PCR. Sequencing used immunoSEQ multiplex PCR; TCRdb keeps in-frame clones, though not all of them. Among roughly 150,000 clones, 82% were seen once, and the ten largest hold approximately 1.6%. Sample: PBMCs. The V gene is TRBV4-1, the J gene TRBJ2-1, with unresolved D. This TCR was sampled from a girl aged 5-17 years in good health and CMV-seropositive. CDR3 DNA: TGCGCCAGCAGCCAAGTTGGCCTAGGAAATGAGCAGTTCTTC. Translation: CASSQVGLGNEQFF.